What follows is one T cell receptor beta chain and its context. Its target is not known. Germline CDR1 reads MDHEN; CDR2 reads SYDVKM. Trimming pared 2 bases from V and 5 bases from J, leaving 13 bases between. The CDR3 length is 15 residues. Method: immunoSEQ multiplex PCR; TCRdb's copy keeps in-frame clones and lacks some. Of 200,000 or so clones in the sample, approximately 87% are singletons; the top ten hold 2.5% to 3%. The sample comes from a study of T cell responses to AZD1222 COVID-19 vaccine. Study results and limitations: Recipients of two AZD1222 doses showed rising Spike-specific TCR breadth and depth.

The sequencing used peripheral blood, collected on day 0 of MenACWY control vaccination. J is TRBJ1-5 and V is TRBV28; no clear D. This receptor was obtained from an adult in good health. CDR3 amino acids: CASSLGGVMDQPQHF. The CDR3 nucleotides are TGTGCCAGCAGTTTAGGCGGGGTGATGGATCAGCCCCAGCATTTT. The full variable domain, in which reference TRBV28 and TRBJ1-5 provide the parts outside the CDR3, is DVKVTQSSRYLVKRTGEKVFLECVQDMDHENMFWYRQDPGLGLRLIYFSYDVKMKEKGDIPEGYSVSREKKERFSLILESASTNQTSMYLCASSLGGVMDQPQHFGDGTRLSIL.